The 16 T cell receptor beta chains listed next were all sequenced from one sample in a study of a mutant IDH1 vaccine in newly diagnosed glioma. As to time point: week 35, safety follow-up. Every single dose of the vaccine, 300 ug of mutant IDH1 20-mer peptide, came with topical imiquimod. These receptors' antigens are unknown. Method: immunoSEQ multiplex PCR; TCRdb's copy keeps in-frame clones and lacks some. The data contain tens of thousands of clones, 74% of them singletons. The sample in question was PBMCs, obtained from a glioma patient whose treatment included an IDH1 peptide vaccine. Receptor source: a middle-aged man with glioma.

CDR3 sequence reads: CASSSGFGELFF. CDR3 nucleotide sequence: TGTGCCAGCAGCTCGGGGTTCGGGGAGCTGTTTTTT. The rearrangement uses TRBV9 and TRBJ2-2, with a weak D call TRBD2 (5 bases). Trimming stripped 4 bases from V and 7 bases from J, with 8 bases between. In germline, CDR1 is SGDLS, CDR2 YYNGEE. The CDR3 sequence is 12 residues long.

V usage is TRBV19 and J usage is TRBJ1-1; D may be TRBD1 (5 bases). Germline V gene sequence: CDR1 LNHDA, CDR2 SQIVND (reference sequence). V was shortened by 5 bases and J by 4 bases, with 11 bases between the two germline ends. This CDR3 has 13 amino acids. The CDR3 nucleotides read TGTGCCAGTAGTCGGGGCGGGGGCACTGAAGCTTTCTTT. Amino acids: CASSRGGGTEAFF. The whole variable domain, remainder taken from reference TRBV19 and TRBJ1-1, is DGGITQSPKYLFRKEGQNVTLSCEQNLNHDAMYWYRQDPGQGLRLIYYSQIVNDFQKGDIAEGYSVSREKKESFPLTVTSAQKNPTAFYLCASSRGGGTEAFFGQGTRLTVV.

This chain uses TRBV5-1 with TRBJ2-1; possibly TRBD1 for D (6 bases). The CDR3 is 16 residues long. Germline V gene sequence: CDR1 SGHRS, CDR2 YFSETQ. Trimming took 0 bases from V and 0 from J, leaving 10 bases between them. DNA for the CDR3: TGCGCCAGCAGCTTGGGGACAGTAAGCTCCTACAATGAGCAGTTCTTC. Its protein product is CASSLGTVSSYNEQFF. Together with reference TRBV5-1 and TRBJ2-1, the CDR3 gives the full variable domain: KAGVTQTPRYLIKTRGQQVTLSCSPISGHRSVSWYQQTPGQGLQFLFEYFSETQRNKGNFPGRFSGRQFSNSRSEMNVSTLELGDSALYLCASSLGTVSSYNEQFFGPGTRLTVL.

V and J are TRBV5-5 and TRBJ2-1, with D unclear. V lost 1 base and J 6 bases, leaving 5 bases between the germline ends. Germline CDR1 SGHKS, CDR2 YYEKEE (reference sequence). CDR3 size: 12 residues. CDR3 in amino acids: CASSLPSNEQFF. The CDR3 region has the DNA TGTGCCAGCAGCTTGCCCTCCAATGAGCAGTTCTTC.

The chain uses TRBV6-5 and TRBJ2-3; no reliable D call. Trimming cost V 2 bases and J 3 bases, with 6 bases left between them. Germline CDR1 reads MNHEY; CDR2 reads SVGAGI. The length of the CDR3 is 13 residues. The CDR3 sequence: CASSYGSTDTQYF. DNA of the CDR3: TGTGCCAGCAGTTACGGCAGTACAGATACGCAGTATTTT.

V and J are TRBV7-9 and TRBJ1-1; D unresolved. Per the germline V gene, CDR1 is SEHNR and CDR2 is FQNEAQ (reference sequence). CDR3 length: 13 amino acids. Trimming took 5 bases from V and 5 from J, leaving 12 bases between them. The CDR3 coding sequence is TGTGCCAGCAGCCGCGAACCAACAACTGAAGCTTTCTTT. The encoded protein is CASSREPTTEAFF.

This clone was seen a few times. The chain carries TRBV28 and TRBJ2-1; TRBD1 matches at 10 bases. The CDR3 covers 14 residues. Germline lookup yields CDR1 MDHEN and CDR2 SYDVKM. J lost 8 bases, V lost 2 bases, and 3 bases had no gene match. DNA for the CDR3: TGTGCCAGCAGTTTAAGGGGGACAGGGGATGAGCAGTTCTTC. Encoded protein: CASSLRGTGDEQFF.

The chain joins TRBV11-3 to TRBJ2-2, with 7 bases fitting TRBD2. V lost 8 bases, J lost 2 bases, and 8 bases stayed unmatched. Per germline, CDR1 SGHNT and CDR2 YENEEA. The CDR3 contains 15 residues. CDR3 in amino acids: CASSLGGFNTGELFF. In DNA, the CDR3 is TGTGCCAGCTCCCTGGGAGGGTTCAACACCGGGGAGCTGTTTTTT.

The chain is built from TRBV7-9 and TRBJ2-1, with 10 bases identical to TRBD2. The CDR3 has 13 residues. Germline CDR1 and CDR2: SEHNR and FQNEAQ (reference sequence). V shed 6 bases and J 4 bases; nucleotides not matched to a gene: 0. The DNA for the CDR3 is TGTGCCAGCAGACTAGCGGGGTACAATGAGCAGTTCTTC. Protein product: CASRLAGYNEQFF. Full variable domain (outside the CDR3, taken from reference TRBV7-9 and TRBJ2-1): DTGVSQNPRHKITKRGQNVTFRCDPISEHNRLYWYRQTLGQGPEFLTYFQNEAQLEKSRLLSDRFSAERPKGSFSTLEIQRTEQGDSAMYLCASRLAGYNEQFFGPGTRLTVL.

This chain links TRBV7-9 with TRBJ2-1; D gene ambiguous. CDR1 and CDR2 from the germline V gene are SEHNR and FQNEAQ (reference sequence). The CDR3 length is 14 residues. V gave up 8 bases and J gave up 0 bases, with 11 bases separating them. Written as DNA, the CDR3 is TGTGCCAGCCGAGGTGGCCACTCCTACAATGAGCAGTTCTTC. It yields the protein CASRGGHSYNEQFF.

In this sample, this clone turned up once. The chain employs TRBV10-1 and TRBJ2-1, with 11 bases fitting TRBD1. The CDR3 loop spans 15 amino acids. Germline loops: CDR1 WNHNN, CDR2 SYGVQD (reference sequence). With 6 bases clipped from V and 5 bases from J, the junction kept 6 bases outside the gene matches. CDR3 nucleotides: TGCGCCAGCAGCCGAGGGACAGGGGGGCACAATGAGCAGTTCTTC. This encodes CASSRGTGGHNEQFF.

The V call is TRBV19, the J call TRBJ2-1; D possibly corresponds to TRBD1 (5 bases). Germline V gives CDR1 LNHDA, CDR2 SQIVND (reference sequence). CDR3 length: 15 residues. V lost 5 bases and J 4 bases, leaving 15 bases between the germline ends. The CDR3 DNA sequence: TGTGCCAGTAGTGCCAAACTTCGACAGTACAATGAGCAGTTCTTC. It yields the protein CASSAKLRQYNEQFF.

The chain employs TRBV11-3 and TRBJ2-2; tentatively, D is TRBD2 (7 bases). This CDR3 comprises 16 residues. Trimming removed 9 bases at V and 0 bases at J, with 17 bases between. Germline CDR1 and CDR2: SGHNT and YENEEA. For the CDR3, the DNA is TGTGCCAGTCGATCGGGGGGCCCCACGAACACCGGGGAGCTGTTTTTT. It specifies CASRSGGPTNTGELFF.

The CDR3 reads CAWNSRAINYGYTF. Here the CDR3 DNA reads TGTGCCTGGAACTCCCGGGCCATTAACTATGGCTACACCTTC. The chain couples TRBV30 to TRBJ1-2; no firm D call. Germline CDR1 reads GTSNPN; CDR2 reads SVGIG (reference sequence). V was clipped by 4 bases and J by 1 base, with 13 bases between them. This CDR3 spans 14 amino acids.

This clone was detected a few times. The rearrangement links TRBV7-8 to TRBJ1-5; a weak D match, TRBD1 (5 bases). The CDR3 extends over 13 amino acids. The germline gives CDR1 SGHVS, CDR2 FQNEAQ. V was pared by 7 bases and J by 2 bases, with 9 bases between. CDR3 bases: TGTGCCAGCACTTGGGGGGGCAATCAGCCCCAGCATTTT. Translated, it gives CASTWGGNQPQHF.

The chain is built from TRBV15 and TRBJ1-5, with D tentatively TRBD1 (5 bases). The CDR3 is made up of 12 amino acids. The V gene lost 4 bases and the J gene lost 7 bases, with 8 bases spanning the gap. Germline CDR1 LNHNV, CDR2 YYDKDF (reference sequence). The CDR3 protein is CATSTGYQPQHF. In nucleotides, the CDR3 is TGTGCCACCAGCACAGGGTACCAGCCCCAGCATTTT.